This TCR beta chain was documented in a study of neurological immune-mediated disorders. Each CDR3 protein is one row after TCRdb ran MiXCR on the 5' RACE reads. The sample lists 20,000 to 30,000 distinct CDR3 sequences, almost 2.5% seen once, with roughly 2.5% in the top ten. This clonotype was observed many times. Its antigen is unknown. The CDR3 runs to 16 residues. The V end lost 1 base, the J end lost 3 bases, and 16 bases lay between the germline ends. The germline gives CDR1 DFQATT, CDR2 SNEGSKA (reference sequence). Study outcomes and limitations: On phylogenetic grouping, the repertoires of 18 of 34 multiple sclerosis patients fell within one related-CDR3 cluster, constituting a possible signature.

This chain joins TRBV20-1 and TRBJ1-5; D possibly corresponds to TRBD1 (5 bases). The sample comprised PBMCs. The receptor's source is a woman aged 50 to 60 with multiple sclerosis. CDR3: CSARAGGRGSNQPQHF. For the CDR3, the DNA is TGCAGTGCTAGAGCCGGGGGGAGGGGATCCAATCAGCCCCAGCATTTT.